The 7 T cell receptor beta chains presented below share a single source sample, sequenced in a study of cytomegalovirus exposure and HLA in healthy donors (dated by TCRdb to the late 2010s). The library relied on the immunoSEQ multiplex PCR assay. For the multiplex PCR, a mixture combining 60 forward primers for TCR Vbeta segments and 13 reverse primers for TCR Jbeta segments was used. This is the immuneACCESS table as TCRdb keeps it, with only in-frame sequences that have V and J called. A part of the clones is gone; compared with another copy, unresolved V genes explain less than half, and the rest is unexplained. The sample table on file contains roughly 120,000 clones. Together, the top ten hold 2.2% of the sample. Sequencing used PBMCs. The receptor set was obtained from a man in his forties or fifties in good health and CMV-seronegative.

J is TRBJ2-4 and V is TRBV30, with D perhaps matching TRBD2 (5 bases). V was cut by 5 bases and J by 0 bases, with 8 bases left in between. The CDR3 is made up of 13 amino acids. Germline CDR1 GTSNPN, CDR2 SVGIG (reference sequence). The CDR3 nucleotides are TGTGCCTGGGTAAGCGGAGCCAAAAACATTCAGTACTTC. Translated: CAWVSGAKNIQYF. Based on the CDR3 plus reference TRBV30 and TRBJ2-4, the full variable domain is SQTIHQWPATLVQPVGSPLSLECTVEGTSNPNLYWYRQAAGRGLQLLFYSVGIGQISSEVPQNLSASRPQDRQFILSSKKLLLSDSGFYLCAWVSGAKNIQYFGAGTRLSVL.

The chain combines TRBV5-1 with TRBJ1-3; the D is unclear. Trimming pared 0 bases from V and 2 bases from J, leaving 9 bases between. CDR1 is SGHRS, CDR2 YFSETQ, per germline. There are 15 residues in the CDR3. Here the CDR3 DNA reads TGCGCCAGCAGCTTGGATTGGGAGGCTGGAAACACCATATATTTT. This sequence encodes CASSLDWEAGNTIYF.

Notes on this clone: Sequence at one end of the junction differs from germline and may be a read error. CDR3 region: CASSFGTGNKNAGELFF. The CDR3 DNA is TGTGCCAGCAGCTTCGGGACAGGGAATAAGAACGCCGGGGAGCTGTTTTTT. V is TRBV9 and J is TRBJ2-2; 9 positions agree with TRBD1. Germline-derived CDR1 and CDR2 are SGDLS and YYNGEE. The CDR3 sequence is 17 residues long.

About this clone: Distinct nucleotide sequences in the sample also encode this CDR3. The chain combines TRBV9 with TRBJ2-1; D is uncertain. The CDR3 sequence is 17 residues long. The germline V and J ends were trimmed by 4 bases and 0 bases, with 17 bases remaining between them. From germline, CDR1 is SGDLS and CDR2 YYNGEE. The CDR3 coding sequence is TGTGCCAGCAGCCTCACTGGCGGATTGAGCTCCTACAATGAGCAGTTCTTC. It specifies CASSLTGGLSSYNEQFF.

This sequence joins TRBV18 and TRBJ1-1; no definite D call. The CDR3 has 16 amino acids. CDR1 KGHSH and CDR2 LQKENI come from the germline V gene. The ends were cut back, 0 bases at V and 2 bases at J, with 13 bases in the middle. CDR3 nucleotide sequence: TGTGCCAGCTCACCACCCTCTTCAGGAGGAAACACTGAAGCTTTCTTT. Translation gives CASSPPSSGGNTEAFF.

The gene calls are TRBV6-5 and TRBJ1-1, with TRBD1 matching 7 bases. The V segment lost 8 bases and the J segment 11 bases; nucleotides outside the gene matches: 8. The CDR3 is made up of 11 amino acids. Germline values: CDR1 MNHEY, CDR2 SVGAGI. The CDR3 DNA follows: TGTGCCAGCTCGAACAGGGGACTGGCTTTCTTT. Its translation is CASSNRGLAFF.

J is TRBJ2-7 and V is TRBV6-5, with D perhaps TRBD1 (5 bases). V was pared by 0 bases and J by 3 bases, with 9 bases between. The CDR3 extends over 14 amino acids. Looked up from germline, CDR1 is MNHEY and CDR2 is SVGAGI. The CDR3 protein is CASSYSQGYYEQYF. CDR3 in DNA: TGTGCCAGCAGTTACTCCCAGGGATACTACGAGCAGTACTTC.